This T cell receptor beta chain appears in the sequencing data of a study of shared clonotypes between healthy human individuals. The repertoire was sequenced with immunoSEQ multiplex PCR; TCRdb's copy has only in-frame clones and lacks some. The sample gives about a million clones, approximately 80% of which show up once; 0.89% is in the top ten. Subsets obtained from CD4+ cells comprised CD45RA+ naive and CD45RA-negative memory cells. The length of the CDR3 is 13 residues. Germline CDR1 reads MNHNS; CDR2 reads SASEGT. With 8 bases removed from V and 5 bases from J, the gap between germline ends came to 16 bases. Study outcomes and limitations: Clonotypes not shared had lower generation probabilities than those common to all four donors. There were few donors, and this limited the genetic and exposure-history diversity represented.

To note about this clone: The antigen remains undetermined.

What was sequenced was memory CD4+ T cells from PBMCs. Subset noted: CD45RA-negative fraction. This clonotype was sampled from a man between 18 and 29 years old in good health. Some clones in this sample may be carry-over from other donors' samples. The chain has TRBV6-1 and TRBJ2-7; D is possibly TRBD2 (6 bases). The CDR3 DNA sequence: TGTGCCAGCCTTACGGGAGCACGGGACGAGCAGTACTTC. Amino acids: CASLTGARDEQYF.